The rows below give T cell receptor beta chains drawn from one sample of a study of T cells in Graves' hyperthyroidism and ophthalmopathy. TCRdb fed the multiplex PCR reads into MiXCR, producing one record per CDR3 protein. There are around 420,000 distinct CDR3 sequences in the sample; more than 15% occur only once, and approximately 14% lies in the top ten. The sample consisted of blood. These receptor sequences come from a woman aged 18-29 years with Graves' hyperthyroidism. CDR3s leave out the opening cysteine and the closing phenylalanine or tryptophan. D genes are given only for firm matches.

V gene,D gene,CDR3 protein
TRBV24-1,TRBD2,ATSASGRLAGGNEQF
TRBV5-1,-,ASSLRGGGGGTEAF
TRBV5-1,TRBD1,ASSNGQASSYGYT
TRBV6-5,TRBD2,ASSYSAGVADTQY
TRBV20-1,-,SGRGGIQETQY
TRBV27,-,ASSFDNNYGYT
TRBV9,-,ASSREPGGDTPLITEAF
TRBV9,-,ASSVTRGGQGHSGPPCEQY
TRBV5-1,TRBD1,ASSSGTGMNTIY
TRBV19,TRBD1,ASSTGQGLGQPQH
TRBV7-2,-,ASSLFKGDGYT
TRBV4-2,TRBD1,ASSQDEGTGNEKLF
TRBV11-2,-,ASSLVRGNGNQPQH
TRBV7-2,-,ASSLLGVGYGYT
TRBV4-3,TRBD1,ASSPEPGQGVEKLF
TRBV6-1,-,ASSEDRDSGYT
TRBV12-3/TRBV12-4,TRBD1,ASSPRDRGSTGYT
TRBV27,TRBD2,ASRASGAYNEQF
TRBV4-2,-,ASSRQGTSSYEQY
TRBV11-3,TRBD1,ASSPGTGGVGANVLT